This T cell receptor beta chain was profiled in a study of post-analysis software for immune sequencing data. Study-wide context: As for disease course, relapsing-remitting, secondary progressive and progressive-relapsing multiple sclerosis were all included. Study-wide results and limits: Included in a set of about 5 TRBV segments more frequent in patients than controls were TRBV5-6, TRBV5-1 and TRBV20-1. When the samples were clustered directly with F measure, those that had been prepared in the same batch showed strong co-clustering.

The V gene's germline CDR1 is LGHDT and CDR2 YNNKEL (reference sequence). The CDR3 spans 14 residues. V shed 1 base and J shed 7 bases, with 13 bases lying between them. Incorporated into the TCR beta cDNA libraries were unique molecular identifiers, which served to reduce PCR and sequencing biases. Approximately 550,000 cDNA molecules came from roughly 1 to 10 million T cells. TCRdb processed the PCR reads anew with MiXCR; each CDR3 protein has one entry. The sample holds about 620,000 distinct CDR3 sequences, around 47% seen once. Worth noting for this clonotype: The antigen remains unidentified.

V and J are TRBV3-1 and TRBJ2-5; D is perhaps TRBD1 (5 bases). The sample taken for sequencing was blood. This receptor was taken from a girl under 18 with multiple sclerosis. The chain's CDR3 is CASSQGPGLGTQYF. In DNA form, the CDR3 reads TGTGCCAGCAGCCAAGGCCCAGGGCTGGGGACCCAGTACTTC.